These 26 T cell receptor beta chains were all obtained from the same sample, sequenced in a study of T-cell reconstitution after alpha-beta-depleted transplantation in children. TCRbeta library preparation incorporated unique molecular identifiers. TCRdb used MiXCR to reprocess the PCR reads, holding one entry per CDR3 protein. The sample contains 200,000 to 250,000 distinct CDR3 sequences, about 11% of which appear only once. Specimen: PBMCs, collected before TCRalphabeta/CD19-depleted stem cell transplant. The receptors were gathered from a child less than two years old with acute myeloid leukemia, due to receive a stem cell transplant.

The CDR3 DNA is TGCAGTGCGGAAAGGACAGGGCGGCCCACCTCTGGAAACACCATATATTTT. Translating it yields CSAERTGRPTSGNTIYF. This chain links TRBV20-1 with TRBJ1-3; the match to TRBD1 covers 8 bases. Germline CDR1 reads DFQATT; CDR2 reads SNEGSKA (reference sequence). The CDR3 contains 17 residues. V shed 6 bases, J shed 0 bases, and the junction held 13 bases outside the gene matches.

This clonotype was observed at least ten times. The V and J genes are TRBV28 and TRBJ1-2, with no clear D. Germline CDR1 is MDHEN and CDR2 is SYDVKM. The CDR3 contains 12 residues. Trimming removed 2 bases from V and 6 bases from J, with 7 bases in between. CDR3 in DNA: TGTGCCAGCAGTTTAAATTCCCATGGCTACACCTTC. Its protein product is CASSLNSHGYTF.

This clonotype was found a few times. The chain couples TRBV18 to TRBJ2-5; D is unresolved. The CDR3 length is 12 residues. The germline gives CDR1 KGHSH, CDR2 LQKENI. Trimming took 3 bases from V and 3 from J, leaving 5 bases between them. The chain's CDR3 is CASSPWKETQYF. DNA of the CDR3: TGTGCCAGCTCACCTTGGAAAGAGACCCAGTACTTC.

This clonotype has a count of ten or more. The chain links TRBV18 to TRBJ2-2; D is undetermined. The CDR3 contains 20 residues. Germline-derived CDR1 and CDR2 are KGHSH and LQKENI. Trimming removed 2 bases at V and 1 base at J, with 23 bases between. CDR3 bases: TGTGCCAGCTCACCAAGACGGCCAGCTCCGTTACATAAGAACACCGGGGAGCTGTTTTTT. Its translation is CASSPRRPAPLHKNTGELFF. Full variable domain (rest looked up from reference TRBV18 and TRBJ2-2): NAGVMQNPRHLVRRRGQEARLRCSPMKGHSHVYWYRQLPEEGLKFMVYLQKENIIDESGMPKERFSAEFPKEGPSILRIQQVVRGDSAAYFCASSPRRPAPLHKNTGELFFGEGSRLTVL.

This clonotype was observed many times. The chain has TRBV24-1 and TRBJ2-3; 11 bases map to TRBD2. The V and J ends lost 2 bases and 0 bases, in that order; junction bases with no gene match: 3. Germline CDR1 reads KGHDR; CDR2 reads SFDVKD. The CDR3 runs 17 residues. CDR3 residues: CATSDSPSGRSTDTQYF. The CDR3 coding sequence is TGTGCCACCAGTGATTCACCTAGCGGGAGGAGCACAGATACGCAGTATTTT.

The chain links TRBV24-1 to TRBJ1-1, with D tentatively TRBD1 (5 bases). CDR1 and CDR2 from the germline V gene are KGHDR and SFDVKD. The CDR3 is 14 amino acids. V lost 5 bases and J lost 1, with 10 bases in between. Here the CDR3 DNA reads TGTGCCACCAGTGCCCCGGGACGGAACACTGAAGCTTTCTTT. This gives the protein CATSAPGRNTEAFF.

This clonotype was seen at least ten times. V usage is TRBV7-2 and J usage is TRBJ2-1, with D perhaps matching TRBD2 (6 bases). Trimming removed 4 bases from V and 5 bases from J, with 15 bases in between. The CDR3 length is 15 residues. Germline values: CDR1 SGHTA, CDR2 FQGNSA. This CDR3 is CASSSQPGLHNEQFF. The CDR3 bases are TGTGCCAGCAGCTCCCAACCGGGACTGCACAATGAGCAGTTCTTC.

This clonotype has just one count. The chain carries TRBV27 and TRBJ2-1, with D unclear. The germline V gene has CDR1 MNHEY and CDR2 SMNVEV (reference sequence). Trimming took 5 bases from V and 3 from J, leaving 8 bases between them. The CDR3 has 13 residues. The CDR3 DNA follows: TGTGCCAGCAGTGTTGGGTACTACAATGAGCAGTTCTTC. Amino acids: CASSVGYYNEQFF.

On this clonotype itself: Possible read error: a much larger clone is one base away. V and J are TRBV2 and TRBJ2-7; D is unresolved. The CDR3 is made up of 12 amino acids. V was shortened by 10 bases and J by 3 bases, with 13 bases between the two germline ends. The germline gives CDR1 SNHLY, CDR2 FYNNEI. Here the CDR3 reads CAITDPGYEQYF. The CDR3 region has the DNA TGTGCCATCACGGATCCGGGCTACGAGCAGTACTTC.

This clonotype was observed a few times. The chain carries TRBV5-1 and TRBJ2-5; possible D gene TRBD1, 6 bases. There are 15 residues in the CDR3. Germline assignment: CDR1 SGHRS and CDR2 YFSETQ. V lost 7 bases and J 3 bases, leaving 19 bases between the germline ends. The CDR3 DNA reads as TGCGCCAGCGGTCTCTTAGGGGGAGCCGAAGAGACCCAGTACTTC. This sequence encodes CASGLLGGAEETQYF.

This clonotype appeared many times. The J gene is TRBJ1-4, the V gene TRBV24-1; 7 nucleotides align to TRBD1. Trimming took 5 bases from V and 4 from J; bases not matched to a gene: 12. Germline values: CDR1 KGHDR, CDR2 SFDVKD. The length of the CDR3 is 17 residues. CDR3 coding DNA: TGTGCCACCAGTGGCCCCCCCGGACAGGAAGATAATGAAAAACTGTTTTTT. Translated: CATSGPPGQEDNEKLFF.

This clonotype was counted ten times or more. The rearrangement links TRBV29-1 to TRBJ2-5, with unresolved D. The V end lost 3 bases, the J end lost 6 bases, and 8 bases lay between the germline ends. CDR1 and CDR2 from the germline V gene are SQVTM and ANQGSEA. CDR3 size: 11 residues. The CDR3 DNA sequence: TGCAGCGTTGATAGCAGGCAGACCCAGTACTTC. Its translation is CSVDSRQTQYF.

This rearrangement joins TRBV6-2 or TRBV6-3 to TRBJ1-6; D gene uncertain. Germline assignment: CDR1 MNHEY and CDR2 SVGEGT. V lost 5 bases and J lost 8, with 10 bases in between. The CDR3 runs 13 residues. The CDR3 reads CASSIIKDSPLHF. Here the CDR3 DNA reads TGTGCCAGCAGTATAATCAAGGATTCACCCCTCCACTTT.

The table lists this clonotype with many counts. DNA of the CDR3: TGTGCCAGCAGCTTGGGACAGCCGTTTTCGAGCTACACCTTC. This encodes CASSLGQPFSSYTF. The V and J genes are TRBV5-5 and TRBJ1-2, with a weak D call TRBD1 (5 bases). Looked up from germline, CDR1 is SGHKS and CDR2 is YYEKEE (reference sequence). The CDR3 covers 14 residues. V lost 0 bases to trimming and J lost 9 bases, with 15 bases between them.

There are many counts of this clonotype. The chain links TRBV5-1 to TRBJ2-2; D gene uncertain. This CDR3 is built from 14 residues. The ends were cut back, 2 bases at V and 6 bases at J, with 11 bases in the middle. The germline V gene encodes CDR1 SGHRS and CDR2 YFSETQ. The CDR3 DNA is TGCGCCAGCAGCTTCACGGGTTTCGCCGGGGAGCTGTTTTTT. Translation: CASSFTGFAGELFF.

The chain uses TRBV12-5 and TRBJ2-3; the D is unclear. Per germline, CDR1 LGHNT and CDR2 FRNRAP. Trimming left V 1 base short and J 6 bases short, with 2 bases between. The CDR3 consists of 11 residues. The DNA for the CDR3 is TGTGCTAGTGGTTTGGGGGATACGCAGTATTTT. Translation: CASGLGDTQYF.

This clonotype was seen ten or more times. A read error may produce the germline difference seen at one junction end. The genes are TRBV12-3 or TRBV12-4 and TRBJ2-5, with TRBD1 identical over 8 bases. This CDR3 spans 14 amino acids. The CDR3 region has the DNA TGTGCCAGCAGTGAAAGGACAGGGCAAGGGACCCAGTACTTC. Translating it yields CASSERTGQGTQYF.

At least ten counts were recorded for this clonotype. The chain couples TRBV6-1 to TRBJ2-1, with 7 positions matching TRBD2. Germline V gene sequence: CDR1 MNHNS, CDR2 SASEGT. The CDR3 totals 13 residues. Trimming cost V 7 bases and J 7 bases; bases outside gene matches: 7. The CDR3 coding sequence is TGTGCCAGCACTGCGACTAGCAGGAATGAGCAGTTCTTC. Translation gives CASTATSRNEQFF.

This clonotype was recorded at least ten times. The rearrangement links TRBV29-1 to TRBJ1-5; D not resolved. Per the germline V gene, CDR1 is SQVTM and CDR2 is ANQGSEA. V lost 8 bases and J 1 base, leaving 12 bases between the germline ends. The CDR3 runs to 13 residues. The CDR3 here is CSTSLGSNQPQHF. CDR3 coding DNA: TGCAGCACTAGTTTAGGGAGCAATCAGCCCCAGCATTTT.

This clonotype was found many times. The CDR3 loop reads CAWSTAQVYGYTF. CDR3 in DNA: TGTGCCTGGAGTACAGCCCAGGTCTATGGCTACACCTTC. This chain connects TRBV30 to TRBJ1-2; no reliable D call. Germline V gene data show CDR1 as GTSNPN and CDR2 as SVGIG (reference sequence). V lost 2 bases and J lost 4, with 11 bases in between. CDR3 length equals 13 residues. The complete variable domain, with remaining parts taken from reference TRBV30 and TRBJ1-2, reads SQTIHQWPATLVQPVGSPLSLECTVEGTSNPNLYWYRQAAGRGLQLLFYSVGIGQISSEVPQNLSASRPQDRQFILSSKKLLLSDSGFYLCAWSTAQVYGYTFGSGTRLTVV.

This clonotype was seen at least ten times. The chain links TRBV6-5 to TRBJ2-7; unclear D gene. CDR1 is MNHEY, CDR2 SVGAGI, per germline. V lost 0 bases and J lost 4, with 16 bases in between. There are 16 residues in the CDR3. CDR3 in amino acids: CASSYSPRTVSYEQYF. The CDR3 DNA is TGTGCCAGCAGTTACTCCCCCCGGACGGTATCATACGAGCAGTACTTC.

This clonotype was picked up many times. This chain connects TRBV29-1 to TRBJ2-3; D unresolved. With 8 bases removed from V and 5 bases from J, the gap between germline ends came to 8 bases. The CDR3 covers 10 residues. Per the germline V gene, CDR1 is SQVTM and CDR2 is ANQGSEA. DNA for the CDR3: TGCAGCTTGGGTGAAGATACGCAGTATTTT. This translates into CSLGEDTQYF.

This clonotype was detected ten times or more. The V and J genes are TRBV7-6 and TRBJ2-7; maybe TRBD1 (7 bases). CDR3 length: 14 residues. V was trimmed by 1 base and J by 5 bases, leaving 12 bases between them. Per the germline V gene, CDR1 is SGHVS and CDR2 is FNYEAQ. This CDR3 reads CASSLVGGGHEQYF. The CDR3 DNA is TGTGCCAGCAGCTTAGTAGGAGGGGGCCACGAGCAGTACTTC. The variable domain in full, completed from reference TRBV7-6 and TRBJ2-7, reads GAGVSQSPRYKVTKRGQDVALRCDPISGHVSLYWYRQALGQGPEFLTYFNYEAQQDKSGLPNDRFSAERPEGSISTLTIQRTEQRDSAMYRCASSLVGGGHEQYFGPGTRLTVT.

At least ten counts were recorded for this clonotype. V gene TRBV19 combines with J gene TRBJ2-1; D possibly matches TRBD1 or TRBD2 (5 bases each). Germline CDR1 LNHDA, CDR2 SQIVND (reference sequence). Trimming stripped 7 bases from V and 2 bases from J, with 12 bases between. The CDR3 consists of 14 residues. CDR3 loop: CASTPSGPYNEQFF. CDR3 DNA sequence: TGTGCCAGTACTCCCTCGGGACCCTACAATGAGCAGTTCTTC. The full variable domain, its missing parts supplied by reference TRBV19 and TRBJ2-1, is DGGITQSPKYLFRKEGQNVTLSCEQNLNHDAMYWYRQDPGQGLRLIYYSQIVNDFQKGDIAEGYSVSREKKESFPLTVTSAQKNPTAFYLCASTPSGPYNEQFFGPGTRLTVL.

This clonotype was picked up many times. The chain has TRBV6-4 and TRBJ1-2; the match to TRBD1 covers 7 bases. CDR1 is MRHNA and CDR2 is SNTAGT in the germline V gene. There are 14 residues in the CDR3. The junction had 8 bases not matched to a gene; V was cut back by 6 bases and J by 4 bases. This chain's CDR3 is CASRTGPDGYGYTF. DNA of the CDR3: TGTGCCAGCAGGACAGGGCCGGATGGCTATGGCTACACCTTC.

The sample holds many counts of this clonotype. This rearrangement joins TRBV12-3 or TRBV12-4 to TRBJ1-5; D remains ambiguous. This CDR3 has 12 amino acids. V was clipped by 3 bases and J by 9 bases, with 9 bases between them. The CDR3 here is CASSFPLRPQHF. DNA for the CDR3: TGTGCCAGCAGTTTCCCTTTGAGGCCCCAGCATTTT.